This T cell receptor beta chain was sequenced for a study of PD-1 blockade in classical Hodgkin lymphoma. Findings and limits, study-wide: Partial responders and progressors had significantly lower baseline TCR diversity.

The sample's time point: cycle 4 day 1 (C4D1), after more than five weeks of nivolumab. Relapse was seen in all patients after autologous stem cell transplantation, and brentuximab vedotin exposure was variable. CD4+ T cells were purified from thawed PBMCs by negative selection. The protocol was immunoSEQ multiplex PCR, while the TCRdb copy is restricted to in-frame clones and leaves out a portion. The sample consists of some 10,000 clones, roughly 88% of them appearing once. Trimming pared 4 bases from V and 2 bases from J, leaving 9 bases between. Germline V CDR1 and CDR2: MNHNY, SVGAGI (reference sequence). There are 15 residues in the CDR3. This clone appeared once. Its antigen is not identified.

This chain joins TRBV6-6 and TRBJ2-6; D unresolved. The sequenced sample was CD4+ T cells from blood, obtained before the fourth cycle of nivolumab. This receptor was taken from a human donor with classical Hodgkin lymphoma. The CDR3 sequence is CASSFRQAGANVLTF. In DNA, the CDR3 is TGTGCCAGCAGTTTCCGCCAGGCTGGGGCCAACGTCCTGACTTTC.